These T cell receptor beta chains were read from a single sample in a study of blood T cell repertoires in COVID-19. Some clones are missing from TCRdb's copy, which holds only in-frame ones; the method was immunoSEQ multiplex PCR. Among fewer than 450,000 clones listed, about 89% were seen once. The sequencing sample was made of peripheral blood. These receptors originate from a woman aged 45 to 65 with COVID-19, enrolled during active disease. Both conserved end residues are part of each CDR3. The D gene is left open where the match is weak. The size entry is marked missing in some rows and otherwise reads once, few, many or a size class.

TRBV19	.	TRBJ1-2	.	TGTGCCAGTAGTATACGGGGGGCCTCCAACTATGGCTACACCTTC	CASSIRGASNYGYTF
TRBV18	.	TRBJ1-2	.	TGTGCCAGCTCACCACGACCCGGGACACTAAAATTCTATGGCTACACCTTC	CASSPRPGTLKFYGYTF
TRBV7-9	TRBD1	TRBJ1-1	few	TGTGCCAGCAGCCCCGGGACAGCGAACACTGAAGCTTTCTTT	CASSPGTANTEAFF
TRBV29-1	TRBD2	TRBJ2-7	.	TGCAGCGTATCCGGGACTAGCTCCGAGCAGTACTTC	CSVSGTSSEQYF
TRBV4-1	TRBD1	TRBJ2-1	.	TGCGCCAGCAGCTGGGACAGCAACAATGAGCAGTTCTTC	CASSWDSNNEQFF
TRBV5-1	TRBD2	TRBJ2-3	few	TGCGCCAGCAGCTTTTGGCCAGCGGGAGGTAGTCCAGATACGCAGTATTTT	CASSFWPAGGSPDTQYF
TRBV5-4	TRBD2	TRBJ2-7	.	TGTGCCAGCAGCCCGCAGCGGGAGGGCCGACCCGAGCAGTACTTC	CASSPQREGRPEQYF
TRBV10-3	TRBD2	TRBJ2-3	.	TGTGCCATCAGTGAGGCGGGAGGGTTGGGGGATACGCAGTATTTT	CAISEAGGLGDTQYF
TRBV5-4	.	TRBJ2-2	.	TGTGCCAGCAGGCGAGGGGGATCTAACACCGGGGAGCTGTTTTTT	CASRRGGSNTGELFF
TRBV4-1	TRBD2	TRBJ2-5	.	TGCGCCAGCAGCCAAGACGTATTAGCGGGAGGGGTGGAAGAGACCCAGTACTTC	CASSQDVLAGGVEETQYF
TRBV5-1	.	TRBJ2-3	.	TGCGCCAGCAGCTTCGACAGGAGCACAGATACGCAGTATTTT	CASSFDRSTDTQYF
TRBV6-5	TRBD1	TRBJ2-7	.	TGTGCCACCGGACAGGACACCGCCTACGAGCAGTACTTC	CATGQDTAYEQYF
TRBV7-6	TRBD2	TRBJ2-3	.	TGTGCCAGCAGCTTAGCGGGAGGGCCGACAGATACGCAGTATTTT	CASSLAGGPTDTQYF
TRBV7-2	TRBD2	TRBJ2-3	.	TGTGCCAGCAGCTTAGGACTAGCAACCGATACGCAGTATTTT	CASSLGLATDTQYF
TRBV5-8	TRBD1	TRBJ1-5	.	TGTGCCAGCAGCGTCTCCGGGACAGCAAGCAATCAGCCCCAGCATTTT	CASSVSGTASNQPQHF
TRBV10-3	.	TRBJ1-2	.	TGTGCCATCAGTGAACTCTCGAGTTACACCTTC	CAISELSSYTF
TRBV28	.	TRBJ1-2	.	TGTGCCAGCAGCTACAGTGCTAACTATGGCTACACCTTC	CASSYSANYGYTF
TRBV5-5	TRBD2	TRBJ2-7	.	TGTGCCAGCAGCCCGACCGGGACTAGTTTCAACGAGCAGTACTTC	CASSPTGTSFNEQYF
TRBV18	.	TRBJ1-2	.	TGTGCCAGCTCACCAGTTCCAGGGGACGATGGCTACACCTTC	CASSPVPGDDGYTF
TRBV6-6	TRBD2	TRBJ2-1	.	TGTGCCAGCAGTTTATTAGCGGGAGAAACCAATGAGCAGTTCTTC	CASSLLAGETNEQFF
TRBV6-5	.	TRBJ1-1	.	TGTGCCAGCAGCCCGGACAGAATCTCGAACACTGAAGCTTTCTTT	CASSPDRISNTEAFF
TRBV7-2	TRBD1	TRBJ2-7	once	TGTGCCAGCAGCCGGGTGCCAGGGGGTAACTACGAGCAGTACTTC	CASSRVPGGNYEQYF
TRBV19	.	TRBJ2-5	.	TGTGCCAGTAGTATCTCGGGGGGCCTTGGGACCCAGTACTTC	CASSISGGLGTQYF
TRBV5-1	.	TRBJ2-7	.	TGCGCCAGCATTGGTGGGGTAGCGGAAAGTGCGGGCTACGAGCAGTACTTC	CASIGGVAESAGYEQYF
TRBV11-2	.	TRBJ2-5	.	TGTGCCAGTAGTGGGGGCAGTAAAAGCCAAGAGACCCAGTACTTC	CASSGGSKSQETQYF
TRBV7-9	.	TRBJ1-1	few	TGTGCCAGCAGCTTAGTACAGGCGAACACTGAAGCTTTCTTT	CASSLVQANTEAFF
TRBV30	.	TRBJ2-3	.	TGTGCCTGGAGTGTAACCGGGACAGATACGCAGTATTTT	CAWSVTGTDTQYF
TRBV5-1	TRBD2	TRBJ2-5	.	TGCGCCAGCAGCCGGACTACACTAGCGGGAGACGCGCCAAGGGGTGGGACCCAGTACTTC	CASSRTTLAGDAPRGGTQYF
TRBV9	.	TRBJ2-1	once	TGTGCCAGCAGCGTAGAGAGCGGATCCAACAATGAGCAGTTCTTC	CASSVESGSNNEQFF
TRBV6-6	.	TRBJ1-4	.	TGTGCCAGCAAGGATCCCCAGGGGGAAAAACTGTTTTTT	CASKDPQGEKLFF
TRBV13	TRBD2	TRBJ2-1	once	TGTGCCAGCAGCTACGGACTAGCGGGAGGTTACAATGAGCAGTTCTTC	CASSYGLAGGYNEQFF
TRBV19	.	TRBJ2-6	.	TGTGCCAGTAGTCTTCGTCCTAGACCCAGCTCTGGGGCCAACGTCCTGACTTTC	CASSLRPRPSSGANVLTF
TRBV12-3/TRBV12-4	.	TRBJ1-2	.	TGTGCCAGCAGCTCAACAGGGCTTGTTGGCTACACCTTC	CASSSTGLVGYTF
TRBV6-2/TRBV6-3	.	TRBJ2-5	.	TGTGCCAGCAGTTACGGGGCCTCAGAGACCCAGTACTTC	CASSYGASETQYF
TRBV4-3	.	TRBJ1-2	.	TGCGCCAGCAGCCAGACCTCGGGGGGAAACTATGGCTACACCTTC	CASSQTSGGNYGYTF
TRBV29-1	.	TRBJ2-7	once	TGCAGCGTTGAAAGTGGGCAGGGATGGGAGCAGTACTTC	CSVESGQGWEQYF
TRBV27	.	TRBJ2-3	once	TGTGCCAGCAGTCCGGCGTTACAGGCTTGGAAGGGGGATACGCAGTATTTT	CASSPALQAWKGDTQYF
TRBV4-1	.	TRBJ1-1	few	TGCGCCAGCAGCCAGATCAGGGGACAGAACACTGAAGCTTTCTTT	CASSQIRGQNTEAFF
TRBV24-1	.	TRBJ2-1	.	TGTGCCACTAGCGACTCCCGCTCCTACAATGAGCAGTTCTTC	CATSDSRSYNEQFF
TRBV7-2	.	TRBJ2-7	.	TGTGCCAGCAGCTTCGGAGGGCTCTCCGAGCAGTACTTC	CASSFGGLSEQYF
TRBV7-3	TRBD1	TRBJ2-4	.	TGTGCCAGCAGCGCAGACAGGGGGCATAACATTCAGTACTTC	CASSADRGHNIQYF
TRBV30	.	TRBJ1-2	.	TGTGCCTGGAGCGGAGCTTCTGCTAACTATGACTACACCTTC	CAWSGASANYDYTF
TRBV6-2/TRBV6-3	.	TRBJ2-2	once	TGTGCCAGCAGTTACTCGGGCTATTCTCTATCGAACACCGGGGAGCTGTTTTTT	CASSYSGYSLSNTGELFF
TRBV3-1/TRBV3-2	.	TRBJ1-2	.	TGTGCCAGCAGCCAGGGGGCGGGCTATAACTATGGCTACACCTTC	CASSQGAGYNYGYTF
TRBV30	.	TRBJ1-1	.	TGTGCCTGGAGTGTGGCGGGGGCGCGGAGGACTGAAGCTTTCTTT	CAWSVAGARRTEAFF
TRBV19	.	TRBJ1-1	.	TGTGCCAGTAGTATAGCCGCCTTGAGTACAGAAGAAGCTTTCTTT	CASSIAALSTEEAFF
TRBV27	.	TRBJ1-5	.	TGTGCCAGCAGTTTATCGATCCAGATCAATCAGCCCCAGCATTTT	CASSLSIQINQPQHF
TRBV2	.	TRBJ2-1	.	TGTGCCAGCAGTGAAGGGTGGAGATCTAACGATGAGCAGTTCTTC	CASSEGWRSNDEQFF
TRBV6-1	.	TRBJ2-1	.	TGTGCCAGCAGTGGCTCCGTTTTCGGGGGGCGCAATGAGCAGTTCTTC	CASSGSVFGGRNEQFF
TRBV27	TRBD1	TRBJ2-6	.	TGTGCCAGCAGACCTAAGGGGACAGGGGGCTCCGGGGCCAACGTCCTGACTTTC	CASRPKGTGGSGANVLTF
TRBV29-1	TRBD2	TRBJ2-1	.	TGCAGCGTTGTGACACTAGCGGGGGACTCCTACAATGAGCAGTTCTTC	CSVVTLAGDSYNEQFF
TRBV4-1	TRBD1	TRBJ1-6	few	TGCGCCAGCAGCCGACCTCGGACAGGACTTAATTCACCCCTCCACTTT	CASSRPRTGLNSPLHF
TRBV6-1	TRBD2	TRBJ2-7	.	TGTGCCAGCAGTGAGTGGGGACTAGCGGGACTGTACTTC	CASSEWGLAGLYF